The TCR beta chain under discussion was sequenced for a study of T cell responses to AZD1222 COVID-19 vaccine. Study-wide results and limits: Seropositive at baseline were only a handful of AZD1222 recipients.

There are 13 residues in the CDR3. The V and J ends lost 3 bases and 7 bases respectively, with 7 bases between them. On this clone itself: The antigen remains unidentified.

Clones were sequenced by immunoSEQ multiplex PCR, and TCRdb holds only the in-frame ones, with some missing. The sample comprises approximately 150,000 clones, roughly 87% of which are singletons, and 5.4% rests with the top ten. V is TRBV12-3 or TRBV12-4 and J is TRBJ1-6; D is undetermined. This receptor was identified in an adult who received the MenACWY meningococcal vaccine as a control. The sequencing used peripheral blood, collected 28 days after the second dose of the MenACWY control vaccine. The CDR3 DNA is TGTGCCAGCAGTTTCAGTTCAAATTCACCCCTCCACTTT. It specifies CASSFSSNSPLHF.